The T cell receptor (beta chain) under discussion was sequenced for a study of OX40 agonist ivuxolimab in advanced cancers. Sequencing used immunoSEQ multiplex PCR; TCRdb keeps in-frame clones, though not all of them. The sample shows about 71,000 clones, 81% of them seen only once. V was pared by 3 bases and J by 0 bases, with 7 bases of the junction left unmatched. Germline-derived CDR1 and CDR2 are KGHSH and LQKENI. This CDR3 has 16 residues. Sequenced here: CD4+ or CD8+ T cells sorted from blood, sampled in a trial of the OX40 agonist ivuxolimab. The receptor was derived from an adult with an advanced solid tumor such as melanoma, head and neck, liver or kidney cancer. The chain recombines TRBV18 with TRBJ1-2; 7 bases are a match to TRBD1. The CDR3 is CASSPGGQDTNYGYTF. The DNA of the CDR3 is TGTGCCAGCTCACCGGGCGGACAGGACACTAACTATGGCTACACCTTC. The full variable domain, with the rest looked up from reference TRBV18 and TRBJ1-2, is NAGVMQNPRHLVRRRGQEARLRCSPMKGHSHVYWYRQLPEEGLKFMVYLQKENIIDESGMPKERFSAEFPKEGPSILRIQQVVRGDSAAYFCASSPGGQDTNYGYTFGSGTRLTVV.